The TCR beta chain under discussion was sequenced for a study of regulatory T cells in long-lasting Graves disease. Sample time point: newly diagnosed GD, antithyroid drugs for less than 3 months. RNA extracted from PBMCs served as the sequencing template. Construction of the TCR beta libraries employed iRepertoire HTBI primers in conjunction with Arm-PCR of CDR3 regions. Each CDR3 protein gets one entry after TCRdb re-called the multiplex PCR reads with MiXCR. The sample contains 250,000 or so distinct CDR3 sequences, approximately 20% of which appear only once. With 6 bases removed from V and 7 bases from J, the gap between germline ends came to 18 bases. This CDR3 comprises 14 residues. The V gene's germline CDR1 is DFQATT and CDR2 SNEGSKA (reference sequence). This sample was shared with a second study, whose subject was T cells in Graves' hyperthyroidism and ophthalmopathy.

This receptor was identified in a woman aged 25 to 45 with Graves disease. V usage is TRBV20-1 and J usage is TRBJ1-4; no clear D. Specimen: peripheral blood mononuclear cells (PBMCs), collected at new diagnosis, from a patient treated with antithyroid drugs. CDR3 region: CSARGGFSFEKLFF. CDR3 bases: TGCAGTGCCCGTGGAGGATTTTCATTTGAAAAACTGTTTTTT.